The 15 T cell receptor beta chains in this list originate from one sample, sequenced in a study of blood T cell repertoires in COVID-19. Sequencing used immunoSEQ multiplex PCR; TCRdb keeps in-frame clones, though not all of them. In the table there are 100,000 to 150,000 clones, 70% to 75% of which are singletons. The sequenced material came from peripheral blood. These receptors all come from a man aged 55 to 69 with acute or convalescent COVID-19.

This clone was observed a single time. The V call is TRBV6-1, the J call TRBJ1-3; no clear D gene. The germline gives CDR1 MNHNS, CDR2 SASEGT. The CDR3 is 12 amino acids. Trimming cost V 2 bases and J 4 bases, with 3 bases left between them. For the CDR3, the DNA is TGTGCCAGCAGTGAACTGGGAAACACCATATATTTT. Translation gives CASSELGNTIYF.

V usage is TRBV6-1 and J usage is TRBJ2-1, with D possibly matching TRBD1 (6 bases). Germline lookup yields CDR1 MNHNS and CDR2 SASEGT. Trimming shortened V by 3 bases and J by 7 bases, and 19 bases separated the two germline ends. The CDR3 consists of 16 residues. DNA of the CDR3: TGTGCCAGCAGTGACCAACAGGGTCGGGTATGGAATGAGCAGTTCTTC. Translation gives CASSDQQGRVWNEQFF.

This sequence joins TRBV7-9 and TRBJ1-1, with D tentatively TRBD1 (6 bases). V was cut by 3 bases and J by 3 bases, with 8 bases left in between. Germline CDR1 reads SEHNR; CDR2 reads FQNEAQ (reference sequence). The CDR3 loop spans 13 amino acids. CDR3 bases: TGTGCCAGCAGCTTTGCAGGGGACACTGAAGCTTTCTTT. It translates to CASSFAGDTEAFF.

This sequence joins TRBV27 and TRBJ1-2; 9 bases align to TRBD1. Losses at the gene ends were 4 bases for V and 2 bases for J; bases not matched to a gene: 5. CDR3 length: 15 amino acids. Germline CDR1 reads MNHEY; CDR2 reads SMNVEV (reference sequence). DNA for the CDR3: TGTGCCAGCAGTTATTCACAGGGGGCAAACTATGGCTACACCTTC. Amino acid sequence: CASSYSQGANYGYTF.

This rearrangement joins TRBV9 to TRBJ2-3; the match to TRBD2 covers 7 bases. The CDR3 extends over 14 amino acids. CDR1 and CDR2 (germline): SGDLS, YYNGEE. Losses at the gene ends were 4 bases for V and 5 bases for J; bases not matched to a gene: 7. The CDR3 here is CASSIPAGEDTQYF. Written as DNA, the CDR3 is TGTGCCAGCAGCATCCCGGCGGGGGAAGATACGCAGTATTTT.

This chain uses TRBV6-7 with TRBJ1-5; D unresolved. TRBV6-7 qualifies as an ORF whose function is uncertain. This CDR3 is 21 amino acids long. The V end was cut by 2 bases, the J end by 0 bases, with 26 bases between. CDR3 sequence: CASSYLSPGDSIIDSNQPQHF. The CDR3, as DNA: TGTGCCAGCAGTTACCTGTCTCCTGGAGACTCGATAATCGATAGCAATCAGCCCCAGCATTTT.

The chain combines TRBV3-1 (or the pseudogene TRBV3-2) with TRBJ1-1; 8 positions agree with TRBD1. Germline V gene lookup returns CDR1 LGHDT and CDR2 YNNKEL (reference sequence). This CDR3 is 13 amino acids long. The V segment lost 1 base and the J segment 9 bases; nucleotides outside the gene matches: 4. The CDR3 protein is CASSQGDRGKAFF. The CDR3 DNA follows: TGTGCCAGCAGCCAAGGCGACAGGGGAAAAGCTTTCTTT.

The gene calls are TRBV2 and TRBJ1-1; perhaps TRBD1 as D (6 bases). In germline, CDR1 is SNHLY, CDR2 FYNNEI. V was clipped by 7 bases and J by 5 bases, with 14 bases between them. This CDR3 is 13 amino acids long. The CDR3 loop reads CASKSGEGTEAFF. CDR3 DNA sequence: TGTGCCAGCAAGTCAGGGGAGGGGACTGAAGCTTTCTTT.

This rearrangement joins TRBV15 to TRBJ2-3, with 10 bases matching TRBD2. CDR1 is LNHNV, CDR2 YYDKDF, per germline (reference sequence). V was pared by 0 bases and J by 2 bases, with 5 bases of the junction left unmatched. The CDR3 extends over 17 amino acids. The CDR3 DNA reads TGTGCCACCAGCAGAGAGCGGACTAGCGGAGACACAGATACGCAGTATTTT. Translation gives CATSRERTSGDTDTQYF. Complete variable domain (other parts from reference TRBV15 and TRBJ2-3): DAMVIQNPRYQVTQFGKPVTLSCSQTLNHNVMYWYQQKSSQAPKLLFHYYDKDFNNEADTPDNFQSRRPNTSFCFLDIRSPGLGDTAMYLCATSRERTSGDTDTQYFGPGTRLTVL.

The rearrangement uses TRBV19 and TRBJ2-7, with 12 nucleotides matching TRBD2. V dropped 4 bases and J dropped 2; count of bases not matched to a gene: 3. CDR1 and CDR2 from the germline V gene are LNHDA and SQIVND (reference sequence). CDR3 length: 15 residues. CDR3 residues: CASSRTSGATYEQYF. In nucleotides, the CDR3 is TGTGCCAGTAGTAGGACTAGCGGGGCAACCTACGAGCAGTACTTC.

The V gene is TRBV9, the J gene TRBJ1-1; perhaps TRBD1 as D (5 bases). Deletions cut 3 bases from V and 3 bases from J, with 15 bases between. CDR1 and CDR2 from the germline V gene are SGDLS and YYNGEE. The CDR3 is made up of 15 amino acids. The CDR3 region has the DNA TGTGCCAGCAGCGGCCTGGGACTAATGGACACTGAAGCTTTCTTT. Protein sequence: CASSGLGLMDTEAFF. Drawing the rest from reference TRBV9 and TRBJ1-1, the complete variable domain is DSGVTQTPKHLITATGQRVTLRCSPRSGDLSVYWYQQSLDQGLQFLIQYYNGEERAKGNILERFSAQQFPDLHSELNLSSLELGDSALYFCASSGLGLMDTEAFFGQGTRLTVV.

This chain links TRBV6-1 with TRBJ1-6; D gene ambiguous. The germline V gene has CDR1 MNHNS and CDR2 SASEGT. Trimming stripped 3 bases from V and 7 bases from J, with 10 bases between. The CDR3 consists of 14 residues. This chain's CDR3 is CASSERGRNSPLHF. The CDR3 bases are TGTGCCAGCAGTGAGCGTGGTAGAAATTCACCCCTCCACTTT.

V is TRBV2 and J is TRBJ1-1; no reliable D call. The V and J ends lost 2 bases and 1 base respectively, with 11 bases between them. Per germline, CDR1 SNHLY and CDR2 FYNNEI. The CDR3 consists of 15 residues. The CDR3: CASSEPQAANTEAFF. The DNA for the CDR3 is TGTGCCAGCAGTGAACCCCAGGCTGCGAACACTGAAGCTTTCTTT.

The J gene is TRBJ2-3, the V gene TRBV28, with TRBD1 as a possible D gene (6 bases). Between the trimmed V and J ends, which lost 6 bases and 0 bases, there was a span of 10 bases. This CDR3 has 14 residues. Germline assignment: CDR1 MDHEN and CDR2 SYDVKM. The CDR3 protein is CASRTGISTDTQYF. The CDR3 DNA reads as TGTGCCAGCAGAACAGGGATTAGCACAGATACGCAGTATTTT. The full variable domain, its missing parts supplied by reference TRBV28 and TRBJ2-3, is DVKVTQSSRYLVKRTGEKVFLECVQDMDHENMFWYRQDPGLGLRLIYFSYDVKMKEKGDIPEGYSVSREKKERFSLILESASTNQTSMYLCASRTGISTDTQYFGPGTRLTVL.

CDR3 nucleotide sequence: TGTGCCAGCAGCCAAGATAGGGACAGATTTGGAAACACCATATATTTT. It encodes CASSQDRDRFGNTIYF. The rearrangement joins TRBV3-1 (or the pseudogene TRBV3-2) to TRBJ1-3, with 7 bases identical to TRBD1. The CDR3 is 16 amino acids. Trimming removed 0 bases from V and 3 bases from J; junction bases left unmatched: 5. Germline values: CDR1 LGHDT, CDR2 YNNKEL (reference sequence).